The 9 T cell receptor beta chains listed next were all sequenced from one sample in a study of CD8 T cells in Susac syndrome. RNA in amounts of 0.5 to 1 ug was reverse transcribed with random hexamers. TCRdb re-derived calls from the immunoSEQ multiplex PCR reads in MiXCR, one entry per CDR3 protein. The table includes about 200,000 distinct CDR3 sequences, roughly 95% detected once. The sample was CD4+ T cells from PBMCs. These receptors all come from a human donor in good health.

This chain connects TRBV6-2 or TRBV6-3 to TRBJ2-7, with D perhaps matching TRBD1 (6 bases). CDR3 length: 13 residues. Between the trimmed V and J ends, which lost 10 bases and 3 bases, there was a span of 16 bases. Germline values: CDR1 MNHEY, CDR2 SVGEGT. In DNA form, the CDR3 reads TGTGCCATCTCCTTTGGACAGATCTACGAGCAGTACTTC. This codes for CAISFGQIYEQYF.

The chain has TRBV15 and TRBJ2-4; D gene unclear. V lost 7 bases, J lost 5 bases, and 12 bases lay in between. Per germline, CDR1 LNHNV and CDR2 YYDKDF (reference sequence). The CDR3 sequence is 13 residues long. For the CDR3, the DNA is TGTGCCACCACTCAGACGGTACAAAACATTCAGTACTTC. The encoded protein is CATTQTVQNIQYF.

The V and J genes are TRBV20-1 and TRBJ2-3; 8 bases line up with TRBD1. CDR3 length equals 15 residues. Trimming removed 0 bases from V and 4 bases from J; junction bases left unmatched: 6. CDR1 and CDR2 from the germline V gene are DFQATT and SNEGSKA (reference sequence). The CDR3 DNA sequence: TGCAGTGCTAGAGAGCTGACAGGGGCGGCAGATACGCAGTATTTT. Protein: CSARELTGAADTQYF.

This clonotype showed up just once. The V and J genes are TRBV28 and TRBJ2-3, with 9 bases that match TRBD2. The CDR3 is 16 amino acids. V trimming: 6 bases; J trimming: 3 bases; junction bases outside the gene matches: 10. The germline V gene encodes CDR1 MDHEN and CDR2 SYDVKM. CDR3 coding DNA: TGTGCCAGCAGATTGCCAGCGGGAGGTCGGACAGATACGCAGTATTTT. Translation: CASRLPAGGRTDTQYF. Full variable domain (remainder filled in from reference TRBV28 and TRBJ2-3): DVKVTQSSRYLVKRTGEKVFLECVQDMDHENMFWYRQDPGLGLRLIYFSYDVKMKEKGDIPEGYSVSREKKERFSLILESASTNQTSMYLCASRLPAGGRTDTQYFGPGTRLTVL.

V and J are TRBV7-2 and TRBJ1-6; D is unclear. V was trimmed by 1 base and J by 9 bases, leaving 7 bases between them. The CDR3 is 13 residues long. Germline CDR1 SGHTA, CDR2 FQGNSA. Here the CDR3 DNA reads TGTGCCAGCAGCTTAGTTCAGGCTTCACCCCTCCACTTT. Encoded protein: CASSLVQASPLHF.

The chain has TRBV27 and TRBJ2-7; 7 nucleotides match TRBD1. This CDR3 is 13 amino acids long. V dropped 6 bases and J dropped 8; count of bases not matched to a gene: 10. Germline CDR1 MNHEY, CDR2 SMNVEV (reference sequence). The CDR3 bases are TGTGCCAGCAGATCCTCAGGGGGACAGAAGCAGTACGTC. Translated: CASRSSGGQKQYV.

The rearrangement joins TRBV28 to TRBJ1-1; D is possibly TRBD1 (6 bases). Germline loops: CDR1 MDHEN, CDR2 SYDVKM. The CDR3 is 14 amino acids. With 4 bases removed from V and 1 base from J, the gap between germline ends came to 10 bases. As DNA, the CDR3 is TGTGCCAGCAGTTCGGGACAAAGGAACACTGAAGCTTTCTTT. It encodes CASSSGQRNTEAFF.

This chain joins TRBV12-3 or TRBV12-4 and TRBJ1-2, with D uncertain. The CDR3 loop spans 13 amino acids. Trimming left V 5 bases short and J 4 bases short, with 11 bases between. In DNA, the CDR3 is TGTGCCAGCAGTCCTCTGACGGCCTATGGCTACACCTTC. Protein: CASSPLTAYGYTF.

This chain connects TRBV29-1 to TRBJ1-4; 9 bases align to TRBD1. Germline assignment: CDR1 SQVTM and CDR2 ANQGSEA. The length of the CDR3 is 13 residues. With V trimmed by 5 bases and J by 8 bases, 6 bases remained unmatched. The CDR3 sequence is CSVTGQGDEKLFF. The CDR3 bases are TGCAGCGTTACGGGACAGGGAGACGAAAAACTGTTTTTT.